This T cell receptor beta chain was profiled in a study of T-cell reconstitution after alpha-beta-depleted transplantation in children. This sample's TCRbeta library carried unique molecular identifier barcodes. From the PCR reads, TCRdb called clonotypes with MiXCR, one entry per CDR3 protein. Of some 520,000 distinct CDR3 sequences in the sample, approximately 30% were seen once. The CDR3 has 14 residues. From germline, CDR1 is SQVTM and CDR2 ANQGSEA. The V gene lost 6 bases and the J gene lost 0 bases, with 12 bases spanning the gap. The chain combines TRBV29-1 with TRBJ2-1; D uncertain. The source was PBMCs from the stem cell graft donor, collected from the stem cell graft. This sequence was found in a human donor who donated a stem cell graft to a child with aplastic anemia. The CDR3: CSVGLKSSYNEQFF. DNA for the CDR3: TGCAGCGTCGGGCTTAAGAGCTCCTACAATGAGCAGTTCTTC.